This TCR beta chain was sequenced in a study of blood T cell repertoires in COVID-19. At the level of the study: Sources were T cells, B-cell-depleted T cells, or PBMCs; the material itself was cDNA or gDNA.

Per the original methods: For nucleated cells, counts were estimated from reference gene primer amplification. The repertoire was sequenced with immunoSEQ multiplex PCR; TCRdb's copy has only in-frame clones and lacks some. Clone size and the V and J calls come from that table; the DNA yielded D and trimming. This sample has about 84,000 clones, with 83% found just once. The sequence derives from a woman over 75 with acute or convalescent COVID-19. Sequencing was done on a sample of peripheral blood.

CDR3 DNA: TGTGCCAGCAGTGGGGACAGGGCCAGCGAGCAGTACTTC. Encoded protein: CASSGDRASEQYF. The chain recombines TRBV2 with TRBJ2-7, with 9 bases identical to TRBD1. This CDR3 spans 13 amino acids. In germline, CDR1 is SNHLY, CDR2 FYNNEI. Trimming removed 4 bases from V and 6 bases from J; junction bases left unmatched: 4.